Below, one T cell receptor beta chain is given with its context. The junction had 3 bases not matched to a gene; V was cut back by 5 bases and J by 5 bases. The germline gives CDR1 LNHDA, CDR2 SQIVND (reference sequence). The length of the CDR3 is 13 residues. This sample is drawn from a study of T cell responses to AZD1222 COVID-19 vaccine. Method: immunoSEQ multiplex PCR; TCRdb's copy keeps in-frame clones and lacks some. In the table there are under 95,000 clones, almost 90% of which are singletons. The input for sequencing was peripheral blood, taken on day 0 of AZD1222 vaccination. The TCR originated in an adult in good health. The rearrangement uses TRBV19 and TRBJ1-5, with 7 bases that match TRBD1. The CDR3 region is CASSVGQDQPQHF. The CDR3 nucleotides are TGTGCCAGTAGTGTCGGACAGGATCAGCCCCAGCATTTT.